This T cell receptor beta chain appears in the sequencing data of a study of T cells in Graves' hyperthyroidism and ophthalmopathy. Looking at the study overall: Peripheral blood sampling occurred at initial diagnosis, before any treatment.

TCR beta CDR3 sequences were amplified from RNA transcripts. HTBI primers were employed in a first-round RT-PCR of the TCR CDR3. TCRdb analysed the multiplex PCR reads with MiXCR anew, one entry per CDR3 protein. The sample has 650,000 to 750,000 distinct CDR3 sequences; 11% to 15% are singletons. This clonotype has ten or more counts. Its cognate antigen is unknown. Stable Graves' hyperthyroidism denoted no ophthalmopathy progression over 18 months. Points from the study as a whole: In simple terms, a model built on 13 V-J features told ophthalmopathy apart from stable hyperthyroidism. Most expanded thyroid clonotypes above 0.001 recurred in blood.

Germline-derived CDR1 and CDR2 are SGHTA and FQGNSA. V dropped 6 bases and J dropped 10; count of bases not matched to a gene: 12. There are 15 residues in the CDR3. This sequence originates from a woman aged 18-35 years with Graves' hyperthyroidism. Sequenced input: blood. This chain uses TRBV7-2 with TRBJ1-4, with 9 bases matching TRBD1. CDR3 DNA: TGTGCCAGCAGACCCACCGGGACAGGGTGGGGAAAACTGTTTTTT. This sequence encodes CASRPTGTGWGKLFF. Full variable domain (rest looked up from reference TRBV7-2 and TRBJ1-4): GAGVSQSPSNKVTEKGKDVELRCDPISGHTALYWYRQSLGQGLEFLIYFQGNSAPDKSGLPSDRFSAERTGGSVSTLTIQRTQQEDSAVYLCASRPTGTGWGKLFFGSGTQLSVL.